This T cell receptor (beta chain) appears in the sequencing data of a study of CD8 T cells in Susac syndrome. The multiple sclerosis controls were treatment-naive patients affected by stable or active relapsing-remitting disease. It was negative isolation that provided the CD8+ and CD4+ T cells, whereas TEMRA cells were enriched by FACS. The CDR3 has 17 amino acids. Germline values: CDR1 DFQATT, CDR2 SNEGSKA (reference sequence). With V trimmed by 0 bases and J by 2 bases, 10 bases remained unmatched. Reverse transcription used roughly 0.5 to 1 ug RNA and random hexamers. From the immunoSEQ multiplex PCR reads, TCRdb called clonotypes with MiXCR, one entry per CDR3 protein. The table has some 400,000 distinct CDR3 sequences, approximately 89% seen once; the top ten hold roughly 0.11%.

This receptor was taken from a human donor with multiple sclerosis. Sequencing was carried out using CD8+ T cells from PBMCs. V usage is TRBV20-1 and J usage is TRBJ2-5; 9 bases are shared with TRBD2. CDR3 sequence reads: CSARDLPLAGLQETQYF. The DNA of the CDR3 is TGCAGTGCTAGAGATCTTCCCCTAGCGGGGTTGCAAGAGACCCAGTACTTC.